The present T cell receptor beta chain was sequenced within a study of cytomegalovirus exposure and HLA in healthy donors. The germline CDR1 and CDR2 sequences are SGHVS and FNYEAQ. This CDR3 region has 15 residues. Trimming removed 2 bases from V and 3 bases from J; junction bases left unmatched: 3. Concerning this clone: As yet, its antigen is unknown.

PCR involved 60 Vbeta and 13 Jbeta primers. Assay used: immunoSEQ multiplex PCR; TCRdb lists only in-frame clones, some missing. The data show fewer than 55,000 clones, 70% to 85% seen once. Whole-study results and caveats: TCR beta sequences reportedly predicted most subjects' HLA-A and HLA-B alleles accurately.

Sequencing was done on a sample of PBMCs. This TCR derives from a woman in her 50s in good health and CMV-seropositive. V usage is TRBV7-6 and J usage is TRBJ2-2, with 7 bases identical to TRBD1. CDR3 in amino acids: CASSLIGTDTGELFF. As DNA, the CDR3 is TGTGCCAGCAGCTTAATCGGGACAGACACCGGGGAGCTGTTTTTT.